What follows describes a single T cell receptor beta chain. Authors' analysis steps: Scientists estimated how many nucleated cells there were by amplifying reference gene primers. This table comes from immunoSEQ multiplex PCR, and its TCRdb copy is limited to in-frame clones, with some not included. V and J calls and clone size are as listed in that table; D and trimming were resolved from the DNA. The sample has about 40,000 clones, 65% to 90% seen once; the top ten hold about 4.8%. The V gene's germline CDR1 is MNHEY and CDR2 SMNVEV (reference sequence). J lost 7 bases, V lost 5 bases, and 15 bases had no gene match. This CDR3 spans 17 amino acids. The data derive from a study of blood T cell repertoires in COVID-19. In the study overall: COVID-19 samples, acute and convalescent, were from the United States, Italy and Spain. From T cells, B-cell-depleted T cells, or PBMCs came the material, which was cDNA or gDNA.

The chain couples TRBV27 to TRBJ2-3, with 10 bases that match TRBD1. This clonotype originated in a middle-aged man with active COVID-19. What was sequenced was peripheral blood. This CDR3 reads CASSPGQGTRRRHTQYF. The CDR3 DNA follows: TGTGCCAGCAGTCCGGGACAGGGGACCCGAAGACGCCATACGCAGTATTTT.